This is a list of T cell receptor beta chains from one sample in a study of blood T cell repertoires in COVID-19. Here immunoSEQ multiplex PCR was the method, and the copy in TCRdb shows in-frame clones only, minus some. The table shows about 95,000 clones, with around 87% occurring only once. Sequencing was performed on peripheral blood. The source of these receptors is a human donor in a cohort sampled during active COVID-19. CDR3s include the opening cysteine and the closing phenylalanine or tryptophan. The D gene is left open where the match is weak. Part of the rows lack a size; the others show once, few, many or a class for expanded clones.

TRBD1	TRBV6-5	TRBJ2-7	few	CASSRIHQGANEQYF	TGTGCCAGCAGCCGAATCCATCAGGGGGCCAACGAGCAGTACTTC
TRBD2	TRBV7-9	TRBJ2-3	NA	CASSLVRGGDTQYF	TGTGCCAGCAGCTTAGTGCGGGGGGGAGATACGCAGTATTTT
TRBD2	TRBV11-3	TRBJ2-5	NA	CASSVSGGARETQYF	TGTGCCAGCAGCGTAAGCGGGGGGGCCCGGGAGACCCAGTACTTC
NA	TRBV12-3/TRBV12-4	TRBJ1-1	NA	CASSYTEHTEAFF	TGTGCCAGCAGCTACACGGAGCACACTGAAGCTTTCTTT
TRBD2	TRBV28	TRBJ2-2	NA	CASHYGGGSGELFF	TGTGCCAGCCATTACGGGGGGGGTTCCGGGGAGCTGTTTTTT
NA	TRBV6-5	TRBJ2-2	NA	CASRVILGGTGELFF	TGTGCCAGCAGAGTGATTTTGGGGGGTACCGGGGAGCTGTTTTTT
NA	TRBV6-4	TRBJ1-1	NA	CASSESGARTEAFF	TGTGCCAGCAGTGAAAGCGGGGCGCGGACTGAAGCTTTCTTT
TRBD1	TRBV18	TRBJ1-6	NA	CASSRDSNSPLHF	TGTGCCAGCTCACGGGACAGCAATTCACCCCTCCACTTT
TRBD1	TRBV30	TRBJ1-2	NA	CAWSGDRESYGYTF	TGTGCCTGGAGTGGGGACAGGGAGAGCTATGGCTACACCTTC
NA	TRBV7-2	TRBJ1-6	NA	CASSLAGGDNSPLHF	TGTGCCAGCAGCTTAGCCGGGGGAGATAATTCACCCCTCCACTTT
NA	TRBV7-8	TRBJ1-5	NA	CASRLTGSQPQHF	TGTGCCAGCAGATTAACAGGGTCTCAGCCCCAGCATTTT
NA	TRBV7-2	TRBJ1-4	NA	CASSPSPREKLFF	TGTGCCAGCAGCCCGTCTCCTCGGGAAAAACTGTTTTTT
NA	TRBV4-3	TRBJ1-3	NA	CASSQETRVSGNTIYF	TGCGCCAGCAGCCAAGAGACTCGGGTCTCTGGAAACACCATATATTTT
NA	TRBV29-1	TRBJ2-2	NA	CSVEVRTGELFF	TGCAGCGTTGAAGTGAGAACCGGGGAGCTGTTTTTT
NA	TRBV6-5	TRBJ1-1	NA	CASSYSPGNTEAFF	TGTGCCAGCAGTTACTCCCCAGGGAACACTGAAGCTTTCTTT
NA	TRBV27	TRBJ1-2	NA	CASSSTDNYGYTF	TGTGCCAGCAGTTCGACAGATAACTATGGCTACACCTTC
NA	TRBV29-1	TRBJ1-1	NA	CSATAGYPEAFF	TGCAGCGCAACCGCGGGGTACCCTGAAGCTTTCTTT
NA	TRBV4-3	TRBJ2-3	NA	CASSQERTDTQYF	TGCGCCAGCAGCCAAGAGCGGACAGATACGCAGTATTTT
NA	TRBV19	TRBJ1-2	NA	CASSIPQGVHYGYTF	TGTGCCAGTAGTATACCCCAGGGTGTACACTATGGCTACACCTTC
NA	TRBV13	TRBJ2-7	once	CASSLDTRGYEQYF	TGTGCCAGCAGCTTAGATACCAGGGGTTACGAGCAGTACTTC
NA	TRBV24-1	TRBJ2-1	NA	CATSGFPHNEQFF	TGTGCCACCAGTGGTTTTCCTCACAATGAGCAGTTCTTC
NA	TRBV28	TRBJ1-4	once	CASSFSGGESGKLFF	TGTGCCAGCAGTTTCTCCGGGGGGGAATCCGGAAAACTGTTTTTT
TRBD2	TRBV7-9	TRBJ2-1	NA	CASSLLLAVFNEQFF	TGTGCCAGCAGCTTACTCCTAGCGGTCTTCAATGAGCAGTTCTTC
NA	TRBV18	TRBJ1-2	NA	CASSPSGKAFDYGYTF	TGTGCCAGCTCACCATCGGGAAAGGCGTTCGACTATGGCTACACCTTC
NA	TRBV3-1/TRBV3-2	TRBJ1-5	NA	CASSQGRQGNQPQHF	TGTGCTAGCAGCCAAGGAAGGCAGGGCAATCAGCCCCAGCATTTT
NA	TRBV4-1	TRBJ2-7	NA	CASSQHEGYEQYF	TGCGCCAGCAGCCAGCATGAGGGCTACGAGCAGTACTTC
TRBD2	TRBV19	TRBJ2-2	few	CASSPRTSGGAGAPGELFF	TGTGCCAGTAGCCCGAGGACTAGCGGGGGGGCGGGCGCTCCCGGGGAGCTGTTTTTT
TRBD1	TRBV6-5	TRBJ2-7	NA	CASSLDRAPSYEQYF	TGTGCCAGCAGCTTGGACAGGGCCCCCTCCTACGAGCAGTACTTC
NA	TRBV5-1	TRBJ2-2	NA	CASSLSTANTGELFF	TGCGCCAGCAGCTTGAGCACCGCGAACACCGGGGAGCTGTTTTTT
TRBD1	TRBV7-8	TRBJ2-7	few	CASSLRRDRGYEQYF	TGTGCCAGCAGCTTACGGCGGGACAGGGGCTACGAGCAGTACTTC
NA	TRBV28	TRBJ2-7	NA	CASSRGPLRGRTEQYF	TGTGCCAGCAGTCGTGGCCCTTTAAGGGGCCGGACCGAGCAGTACTTC
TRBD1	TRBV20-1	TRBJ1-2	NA	CSASPGTGDNGYTF	TGCAGTGCTAGTCCCGGGACAGGGGATAATGGCTACACCTTC
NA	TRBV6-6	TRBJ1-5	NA	CASSYYGGAYQPQHF	TGTGCCAGCAGTTACTACGGCGGAGCCTATCAGCCCCAGCATTTT
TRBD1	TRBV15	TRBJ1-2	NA	CATSRDRGNYGYTF	TGTGCCACCAGCCGGGACAGGGGGAACTATGGCTACACCTTC
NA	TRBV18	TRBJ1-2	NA	CASSPGGGNGYTF	TGTGCCAGCTCCCCCGGGGGGGGAAATGGCTACACCTTC
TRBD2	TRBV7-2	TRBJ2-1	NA	CASSFEAGDRNEQFF	TGTGCCAGCAGCTTTGAAGCGGGGGATAGGAATGAGCAGTTCTTC
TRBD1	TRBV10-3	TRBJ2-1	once	CAIRGTGEDEQFF	TGTGCCATCAGAGGGACAGGGGAGGATGAGCAGTTCTTC
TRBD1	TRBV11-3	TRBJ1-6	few	CASSPRQGPNSLHF	TGTGCCAGCAGCCCGCGACAGGGACCCAACTCCCTCCACTTT
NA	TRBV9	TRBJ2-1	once	CASSPTPGNWDNEQFF	TGTGCCAGCAGCCCCACCCCGGGGAATTGGGACAATGAGCAGTTCTTC
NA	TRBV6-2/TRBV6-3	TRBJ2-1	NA	CASSLTKTNEQFF	TGTGCCAGCAGCCTGACAAAGACCAATGAGCAGTTCTTC
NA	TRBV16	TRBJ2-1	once	CASSQASGEQFF	TGTGCCAGCAGCCAAGCTTCCGGTGAGCAGTTCTTC
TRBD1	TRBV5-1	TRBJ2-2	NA	CASSFPRTGYGTGELFF	TGCGCCAGCAGCTTTCCTCGGACAGGGTACGGCACCGGGGAGCTGTTTTTT
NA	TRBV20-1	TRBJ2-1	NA	CSAIPYNEQFF	TGCAGTGCTATCCCATACAATGAGCAGTTCTTC
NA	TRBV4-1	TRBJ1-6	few	CASSLQGLRGSYNSPLHF	TGCGCCAGCAGCCTACAGGGTCTTCGAGGCTCCTATAATTCACCCCTCCACTTT
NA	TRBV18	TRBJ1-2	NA	CASSPPGEGYTF	TGTGCCAGCTCACCTCCCGGGGAGGGCTACACCTTC
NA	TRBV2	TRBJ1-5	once	CASKTGGVSNQPQHF	TGTGCCAGCAAGACGGGGGGGGTGAGCAATCAGCCCCAGCATTTT
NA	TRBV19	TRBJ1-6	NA	CASSGQTNSPLHF	TGTGCCAGTAGTGGGCAGACCAATTCACCCCTCCACTTT
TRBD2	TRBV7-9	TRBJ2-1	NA	CASSFSGVYNEQFF	TGTGCCAGCAGCTTTAGCGGGGTTTACAATGAGCAGTTCTTC
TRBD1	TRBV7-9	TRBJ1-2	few	CASSLPGQGNYGYTF	TGTGCCAGCAGTCTACCGGGACAGGGAAACTATGGCTACACCTTC
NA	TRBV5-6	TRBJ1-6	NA	CASSLSGQELVSPLHF	TGTGCCAGCAGCTTGTCCGGTCAGGAACTGGTTTCACCCCTCCACTTT
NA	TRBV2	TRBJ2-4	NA	CASSEGGGPDLQYF	TGTGCCAGCAGTGAGGGCGGGGGCCCGGATCTTCAGTACTTC
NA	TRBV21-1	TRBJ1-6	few	CASSKAGRGQKNSPLHF	TGTGCCAGCAGCAAAGCTGGCAGGGGGCAGAAGAATTCACCCCTCCACTTT
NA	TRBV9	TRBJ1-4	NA	CASSVGPGGFNEKLFF	TGTGCCAGCAGCGTAGGCCCCGGGGGGTTTAATGAAAAACTGTTTTTT
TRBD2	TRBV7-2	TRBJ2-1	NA	CASRLAAGVLSYNEQFF	TGTGCCAGCAGGCTTGCCGCGGGGGTCCTCTCCTACAATGAGCAGTTCTTC